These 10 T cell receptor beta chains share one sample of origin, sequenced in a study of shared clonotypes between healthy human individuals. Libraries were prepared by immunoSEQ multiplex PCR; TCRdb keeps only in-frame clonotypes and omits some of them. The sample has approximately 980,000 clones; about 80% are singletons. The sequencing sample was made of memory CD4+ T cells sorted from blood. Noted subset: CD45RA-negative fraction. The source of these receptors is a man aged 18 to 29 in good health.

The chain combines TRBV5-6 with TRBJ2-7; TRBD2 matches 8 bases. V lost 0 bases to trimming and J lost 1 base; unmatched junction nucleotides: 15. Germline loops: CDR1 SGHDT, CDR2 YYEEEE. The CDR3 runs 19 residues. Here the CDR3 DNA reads TGTGCCAGCAGCTTGGCCCTAACGGGGGGGAAAAAAAGGTCCTACGAGCAGTACTTC. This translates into CASSLALTGGKKRSYEQYF.

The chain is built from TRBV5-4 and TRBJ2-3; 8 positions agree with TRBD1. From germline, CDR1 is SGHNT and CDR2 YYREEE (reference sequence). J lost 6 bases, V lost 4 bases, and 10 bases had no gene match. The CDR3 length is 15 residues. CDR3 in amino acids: CASSVGTGGTDTQYF. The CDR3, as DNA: TGTGCCAGCAGCGTCGGGACAGGAGGAACGGATACGCAGTATTTT.

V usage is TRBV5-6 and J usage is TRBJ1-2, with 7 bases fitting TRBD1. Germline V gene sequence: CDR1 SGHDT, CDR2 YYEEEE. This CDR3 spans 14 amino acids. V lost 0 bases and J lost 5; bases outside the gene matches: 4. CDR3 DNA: TGTGCCAGCAGCTTGGCGGGACAGCCGTATGGCTACACCTTC. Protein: CASSLAGQPYGYTF.

The CDR3 is CASSSDTGARGYTF. The CDR3 bases are TGCGCCAGCAGCTCGGATACGGGGGCGCGGGGCTACACCTTC. The chain employs TRBV5-1 and TRBJ1-2, with D possibly being TRBD1 (6 bases). From germline, CDR1 is SGHRS and CDR2 YFSETQ. The length of the CDR3 is 14 residues. V lost 3 bases, J lost 8 bases, and 17 bases lay in between.

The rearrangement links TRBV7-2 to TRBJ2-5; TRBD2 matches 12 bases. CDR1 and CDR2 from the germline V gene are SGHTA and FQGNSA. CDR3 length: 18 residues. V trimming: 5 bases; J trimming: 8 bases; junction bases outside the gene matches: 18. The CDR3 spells CASSRGASGRVLRGTQYF. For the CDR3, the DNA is TGTGCCAGCAGCCGAGGGGCTAGCGGGAGGGTCCTCCGGGGTACCCAGTACTTC.

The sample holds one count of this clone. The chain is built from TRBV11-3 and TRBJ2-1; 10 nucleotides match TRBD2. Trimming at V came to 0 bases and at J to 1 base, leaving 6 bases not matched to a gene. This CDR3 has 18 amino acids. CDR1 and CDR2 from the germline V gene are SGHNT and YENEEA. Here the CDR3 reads CASSLDRQRGGSYNEQFF. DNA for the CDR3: TGTGCCAGCAGCTTAGATCGACAGCGGGGGGGTTCCTACAATGAGCAGTTCTTC. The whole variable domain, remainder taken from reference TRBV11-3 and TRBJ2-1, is EAGVVQSPRYKIIEKKQPVAFWCNPISGHNTLYWYLQNLGQGPELLIRYENEEAVDDSQLPKDRFSAERLKGVDSTLKIQPAELGDSAVYLCASSLDRQRGGSYNEQFFGPGTRLTVL.

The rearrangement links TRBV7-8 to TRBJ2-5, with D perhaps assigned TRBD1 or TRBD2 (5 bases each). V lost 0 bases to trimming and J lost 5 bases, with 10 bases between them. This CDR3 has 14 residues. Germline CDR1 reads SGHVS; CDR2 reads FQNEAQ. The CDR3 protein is CASSLAYEGETQYF. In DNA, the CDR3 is TGTGCCAGCAGCTTAGCCTATGAGGGGGAGACCCAGTACTTC. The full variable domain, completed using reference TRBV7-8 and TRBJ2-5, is GAGVSQSPRYKVAKRGQDVALRCDPISGHVSLFWYQQALGQGPEFLTYFQNEAQLDKSGLPSDRFFAERPEGSVSTLKIQRTQQEDSAVYLCASSLAYEGETQYFGPGTRLLVL.

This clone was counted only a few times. In DNA form, the CDR3 reads TGTGCCAGCAGCGGCGGGGCACAAGAGACCCAGTACTTC. Encoded protein: CASSGGAQETQYF. The chain combines TRBV7-3 with TRBJ2-5; tentative D call: TRBD2 (6 bases). V was shortened by 5 bases and J by 2 bases, with 9 bases between the two germline ends. The V gene's germline CDR1 is SGHTA and CDR2 FQGTGA. The CDR3 covers 13 residues.

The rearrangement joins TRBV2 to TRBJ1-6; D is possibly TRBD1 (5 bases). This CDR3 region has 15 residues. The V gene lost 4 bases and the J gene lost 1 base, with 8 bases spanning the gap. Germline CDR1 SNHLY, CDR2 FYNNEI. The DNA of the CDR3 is TGTGCCAGCAGTGGGCCAGGGTCCTATAATTCACCCCTCCACTTT. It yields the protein CASSGPGSYNSPLHF.

CDR3 in DNA: TGCGCCAGCAGCCACGAGGGCACAGATACGCAGTATTTT. Amino acid sequence: CASSHEGTDTQYF. The chain uses TRBV5-1 and TRBJ2-3, with D hard to call. V was clipped by 4 bases and J by 1 base, with 7 bases between them. Germline-derived CDR1 and CDR2 are SGHRS and YFSETQ. This CDR3 comprises 13 residues.